The 29 T cell receptor beta chains in this list originate from one sample, sequenced in a study of blood T cell repertoires in COVID-19. Repertoires were generated with immunoSEQ multiplex PCR, while TCRdb's copy carries only in-frame clones and drops some. The sample has 250,000 to 300,000 clones, approximately 90% seen once. What was sequenced was peripheral blood. The receptors originated from a woman in her sixties with acute or convalescent COVID-19.

This clone was recorded once. The rearrangement joins TRBV9 to TRBJ2-1; 12 nucleotides agree with TRBD2. J was trimmed by 7 bases and V by 0 bases; bases with no gene match: 5. Germline values: CDR1 SGDLS, CDR2 YYNGEE. The CDR3 loop spans 16 amino acids. The CDR3 DNA follows: TGTGCCAGCAGCGTAGCGCTAGCGGGGGGGCTGAATGAGCAGTTCTTC. Encoded protein: CASSVALAGGLNEQFF.

The chain has TRBV27 and TRBJ2-1, with TRBD1 matching over 8 bases. The germline V gene has CDR1 MNHEY and CDR2 SMNVEV (reference sequence). The CDR3 consists of 13 residues. Trimming cost V 5 bases and J 8 bases; bases outside gene matches: 5. The CDR3 here is CASSRTGRDEQFF. The CDR3 coding sequence is TGTGCCAGCAGTCGGACAGGGCGGGATGAGCAGTTCTTC.

V gene TRBV6-2 or TRBV6-3 combines with J gene TRBJ1-3; perhaps TRBD1 as D (5 bases). This CDR3 has 14 amino acids. Germline V gene lookup returns CDR1 MNHEY and CDR2 SVGEGT. The V end lost 4 bases, the J end lost 3 bases, and 10 bases lay between the germline ends. In nucleotides, the CDR3 is TGTGCCAGCAGTTCGGGGACTTTTGGAAACACCATATATTTT. Protein: CASSSGTFGNTIYF.

This clone came up once. V and J are TRBV3-1 (or the pseudogene TRBV3-2) and TRBJ1-1; TRBD1 aligns across 9 bases. The CDR3 consists of 15 residues. In germline, CDR1 is LGHDT, CDR2 YNNKEL (reference sequence). Unmatched junction bases numbered 7, after V lost 4 bases and J lost 4 bases. CDR3 nucleotide sequence: TGTGCCAGCAGCCCGGGACAGGGAGGGATCACTGAAGCTTTCTTT. It encodes CASSPGQGGITEAFF.

The chain couples TRBV6-2 or TRBV6-3 to TRBJ1-1; D gene ambiguous. Per germline, CDR1 MNHEY and CDR2 SVGEGT. V was clipped by 3 bases and J by 0 bases, with 8 bases between them. The CDR3 runs 14 residues. The CDR3 nucleotides read TGTGCCAGCAGTTATAACACCATGAACACTGAAGCTTTCTTT. This gives the protein CASSYNTMNTEAFF.

This chain connects TRBV7-2 to TRBJ1-5; D possibly corresponds to TRBD1 (6 bases). The germline CDR1 and CDR2 sequences are SGHTA and FQGNSA. V was pared by 0 bases and J by 3 bases, with 9 bases between. The CDR3 consists of 15 residues. The CDR3 sequence: CASSLARGNNQPQHF. The CDR3 DNA reads TGTGCCAGCAGCTTAGCCAGGGGAAACAATCAGCCCCAGCATTTT.

This CDR3 reads CASSSVQGYYGYTF. In DNA form, the CDR3 reads TGTGCCAGCAGTTCAGTACAGGGATACTATGGCTACACCTTC. The rearrangement joins TRBV6-5 to TRBJ1-2, with TRBD1 as a possible D gene (6 bases). The CDR3 is 14 residues long. The germline V gene has CDR1 MNHEY and CDR2 SVGAGI. Between the trimmed V and J ends, which lost 4 bases and 3 bases, there was a span of 12 bases.

V usage is TRBV18 and J usage is TRBJ2-1; 8 bases align to TRBD2. With 6 bases clipped from V and 0 bases from J, the junction kept 4 bases outside the gene matches. Germline CDR1 and CDR2: KGHSH and LQKENI. This CDR3 comprises 15 residues. CDR3 DNA: TGTGCCAGCTCCCCCGGGACTAGCTCCTACAATGAGCAGTTCTTC. It encodes CASSPGTSSYNEQFF.

The V gene is TRBV2, the J gene TRBJ1-4; TRBD1 might be the D (5 bases). CDR1 and CDR2 from the germline V gene are SNHLY and FYNNEI. V was shortened by 1 base and J by 8 bases, with 14 bases between the two germline ends. The CDR3 length is 15 residues. The DNA for the CDR3 is TGTGCCAGCAGTGAAGGTTTGGGGCGAGTCGAAAAACTGTTTTTT. It is translated as CASSEGLGRVEKLFF.

A note on this clone: An end of the junction differs from the germline gene, which may be a read error. V is TRBV6-1 and J is TRBJ2-7; TRBD2 is a possible D gene (6 bases). The CDR3 has 13 residues. CDR1 is MNHNS and CDR2 is SASEGT in the germline V gene. DNA for the CDR3: TGTGCCAGCAGCGAAGGGGAGGCCTACGAGCAGTACTTC. Translated, it gives CASSEGEAYEQYF.

The V and J genes are TRBV18 and TRBJ1-1; 7 bases fit TRBD1. Germline lookup yields CDR1 KGHSH and CDR2 LQKENI. Losses at the gene ends were 3 bases for V and 8 bases for J; bases not matched to a gene: 6. The CDR3 extends over 13 amino acids. CDR3 sequence: CASSPGTEAEAFF. The CDR3 nucleotides read TGTGCCAGCTCACCTGGGACAGAGGCGGAAGCTTTCTTT.

The V gene is TRBV27, the J gene TRBJ1-1, with TRBD1 matching over 8 bases. After removal of 8 bases from V and 11 bases from J, the junction contained 13 bases not matched to a gene. Per germline, CDR1 MNHEY and CDR2 SMNVEV (reference sequence). The CDR3 spans 13 residues. CDR3 sequence (DNA): TGTGCCAGCTACCTTGGGACACAGGGGGTTGCTTTCTTT. Protein product: CASYLGTQGVAFF.

This clone occurred once. This chain uses TRBV7-6 with TRBJ1-4, with 7 bases aligning to TRBD1. The trim removed 5 bases at V and 4 bases at J, leaving 7 bases unmatched. The CDR3 consists of 15 residues. Germline loops: CDR1 SGHVS, CDR2 FNYEAQ. CDR3 nucleotide sequence: TGTGCCAGCAGCCCCCGACAGGGAGATAATGAAAAACTGTTTTTT. This translates into CASSPRQGDNEKLFF.

The chain couples TRBV12-5 to TRBJ1-2; TRBD1 agrees at 8 bases. The CDR3 runs to 19 residues. Looked up from germline, CDR1 is LGHNT and CDR2 is FRNRAP. J was trimmed by 8 bases and V by 0 bases; bases with no gene match: 20. CDR3: CASGLVLGDRRLGPFGYTF. As DNA, the CDR3 is TGTGCTAGTGGTTTGGTACTAGGGGACAGGCGATTGGGCCCCTTCGGCTACACCTTC.

Worth noting for this clone: Its ends do not fully match the called genes, so a read error is possible. The chain links TRBV19 to TRBJ2-1; a weak D match, TRBD1 (5 bases). Germline loops: CDR1 LNHDA, CDR2 SQIVND (reference sequence). The CDR3 is made up of 18 amino acids. CDR3 DNA sequence: TGTGCCAGTAGGATAGGGATAGGCGCCTGGCAGGGTAGCAATGAGCAGTTCTTC. Its protein product is CASRIGIGAWQGSNEQFF.

This clone was detected once. The V call is TRBV5-1, the J call TRBJ1-2; the D is unclear. V was pared by 4 bases and J by 5 bases, with 9 bases between. The CDR3 totals 12 residues. From germline, CDR1 is SGHRS and CDR2 YFSETQ. The CDR3 spells CASSPPGYGYTF. In nucleotides, the CDR3 is TGCGCCAGCAGCCCTCCCGGGTATGGCTACACCTTC.

This clone occurred once. The genes are TRBV2 and TRBJ2-7; TRBD1 might be the D (5 bases). With 2 bases removed from V and 2 bases from J, the gap between germline ends came to 10 bases. Germline CDR1 is SNHLY and CDR2 is FYNNEI. This CDR3 is built from 14 residues. CDR3 protein: CASSEQGTPYEQYF. The DNA of the CDR3 is TGTGCCAGCAGTGAACAGGGTACCCCCTACGAGCAGTACTTC.

This chain joins TRBV9 and TRBJ1-5, with 12 bases lining up with TRBD1. Germline V gene lookup returns CDR1 SGDLS and CDR2 YYNGEE. Trimming took 5 bases from V and 7 from J; bases not matched to a gene: 4. CDR3 size: 14 residues. Here the CDR3 reads CASRGQGARQPQHF. CDR3 bases: TGTGCCAGCAGGGGACAGGGGGCGCGGCAGCCCCAGCATTTT.

The chain recombines TRBV27 with TRBJ2-7; 10 positions match TRBD1. V gave up 5 bases and J gave up 6 bases; unmatched junction bases: 7. The CDR3 sequence is 14 residues long. Germline values: CDR1 MNHEY, CDR2 SMNVEV (reference sequence). The CDR3 nucleotides are TGTGCCAGCAGTCCGCGGACAGGGGGTAGCGAGCAGTACTTC. This gives the protein CASSPRTGGSEQYF.

This chain uses TRBV6-1 with TRBJ1-2; 7 bases line up with TRBD1. The CDR3 has 17 residues. V was pared by 4 bases and J by 2 bases, with 13 bases of the junction left unmatched. Germline V lookup: CDR1 MNHNS, CDR2 SASEGT. The CDR3 here is CASSGERTGALNYGYTF. The CDR3 region has the DNA TGTGCCAGCAGTGGGGAAAGAACAGGGGCCCTGAACTATGGCTACACCTTC.

The J gene is TRBJ1-2, the V gene TRBV19, with 7 bases that match TRBD1. V trimming: 4 bases; J trimming: 0 bases; junction bases outside the gene matches: 5. The CDR3 extends over 15 amino acids. Germline CDR1 reads LNHDA; CDR2 reads SQIVND (reference sequence). In nucleotides, the CDR3 is TGTGCCAGTAGTAGCGGACAGGCCCCTAACTATGGCTACACCTTC. It translates to CASSSGQAPNYGYTF.

This chain connects TRBV6-5 to TRBJ1-4, with D uncertain. Germline V gives CDR1 MNHEY, CDR2 SVGAGI. The CDR3 contains 15 residues. Deletions cut 2 bases from V and 0 bases from J, with 7 bases between. As DNA, the CDR3 is TGTGCCAGCAGTTACAGCGTATCAACTAATGAAAAACTGTTTTTT. Protein sequence: CASSYSVSTNEKLFF.

The genes are TRBV11-3 and TRBJ2-1; 8 bases agree with TRBD2. This CDR3 contains 15 residues. The germline gives CDR1 SGHNT, CDR2 YENEEA. Trimming took 5 bases from V and 1 from J; bases not matched to a gene: 4. CDR3 nucleotide sequence: TGTGCCAGCAGCGGGACTAGTTTGTCCTACAATGAGCAGTTCTTC. This gives the protein CASSGTSLSYNEQFF.

Written as DNA, the CDR3 is TGTGCCTGGAGTGTAGACACCGACACTGAAGCTTTCTTT. Protein product: CAWSVDTDTEAFF. This chain links TRBV30 with TRBJ1-1; D not resolved. Germline CDR1 and CDR2: GTSNPN and SVGIG (reference sequence). The CDR3 runs to 13 residues. V dropped 0 bases and J dropped 3 bases, with 8 bases sitting between them.

This sequence joins TRBV27 and TRBJ1-5; 8 positions match TRBD1. The trim removed 4 bases at V and 3 bases at J, leaving 11 bases unmatched. Germline CDR1 and CDR2: MNHEY and SMNVEV (reference sequence). The CDR3 runs to 17 residues. The CDR3 spells CASSSSGTGDFNQPQHF. The CDR3 DNA is TGTGCCAGCAGTTCGTCTGGGACAGGCGATTTCAATCAGCCCCAGCATTTT.

The chain couples TRBV3-1 (or the pseudogene TRBV3-2) to TRBJ2-5; 12 bases agree with TRBD2. Germline-derived CDR1 and CDR2 are LGHDT and YNNKEL (reference sequence). With 4 bases clipped from V and 2 bases from J, the junction kept 5 bases outside the gene matches. The CDR3 runs to 16 residues. The CDR3 sequence is CASSPTSGGPQETQYF. The CDR3 DNA reads TGTGCCAGCAGCCCTACTAGCGGGGGGCCGCAAGAGACCCAGTACTTC.

This sequence joins TRBV12-1 and TRBJ2-7; the D call in the table, TRBD2, was not verified against the DNA. TRBV12-1 is assigned pseudogene status. The CDR3 sequence is 17 residues long. The CDR3 DNA reads TGTGCCAGCAGCCGCAAAACACGGGGTCCTAGCGTATACGAGCAGTACTTC. It specifies CASSRKTRGPSVYEQYF.

The chain joins TRBV2 to TRBJ1-2, with 10 bases aligning to TRBD1. The germline V gene has CDR1 SNHLY and CDR2 FYNNEI. J was trimmed by 5 bases and V by 1 base; bases with no gene match: 10. This CDR3 is 17 amino acids long. The CDR3 nucleotides are TGTGCCAGCAGTGAAGAATTACCGGACAGGGGGAGATATGGCTACACCTTC. It encodes CASSEELPDRGRYGYTF.

This chain connects TRBV6-6 to TRBJ1-4, with 11 bases matching TRBD1. V lost 5 bases to trimming and J lost 5 bases; unmatched junction nucleotides: 4. This CDR3 region has 15 residues. Germline loops: CDR1 MNHNY, CDR2 SVGAGI (reference sequence). The CDR3, as DNA: TGTGCCAGCAGTATACGGACAGGGGGCAATGAAAAACTGTTTTTT. Amino acid sequence: CASSIRTGGNEKLFF.